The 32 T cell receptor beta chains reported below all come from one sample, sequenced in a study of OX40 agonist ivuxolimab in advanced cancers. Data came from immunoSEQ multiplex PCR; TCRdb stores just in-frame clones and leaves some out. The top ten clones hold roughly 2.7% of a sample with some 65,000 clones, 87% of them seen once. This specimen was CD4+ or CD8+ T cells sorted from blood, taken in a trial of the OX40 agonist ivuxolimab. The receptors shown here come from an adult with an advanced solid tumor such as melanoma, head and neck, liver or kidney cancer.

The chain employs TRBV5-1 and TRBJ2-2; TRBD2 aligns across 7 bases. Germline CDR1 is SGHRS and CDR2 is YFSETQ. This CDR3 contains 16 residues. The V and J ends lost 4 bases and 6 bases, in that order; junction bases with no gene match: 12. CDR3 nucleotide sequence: TGCGCCAGCAGCCAAAACGCGGGGGTAAAGGCCGGGGAGCTGTTTTTT. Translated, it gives CASSQNAGVKAGELFF.

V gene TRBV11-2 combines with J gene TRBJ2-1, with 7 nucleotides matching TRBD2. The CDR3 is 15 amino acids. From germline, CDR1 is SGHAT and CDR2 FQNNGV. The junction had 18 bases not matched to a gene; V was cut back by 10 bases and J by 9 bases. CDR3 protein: CATRRRASGGVEQFF. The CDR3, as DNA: TGTGCCACCAGACGGAGGGCTAGCGGTGGGGTTGAGCAGTTCTTC.

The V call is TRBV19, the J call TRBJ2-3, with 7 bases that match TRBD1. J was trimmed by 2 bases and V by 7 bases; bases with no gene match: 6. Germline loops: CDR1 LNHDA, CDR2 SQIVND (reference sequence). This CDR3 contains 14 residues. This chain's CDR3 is CASTLQGPTDTQYF. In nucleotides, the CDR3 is TGTGCCAGTACCCTACAGGGGCCCACAGATACGCAGTATTTT.

The CDR3 is CASSFPVGQGVADTQYF. CDR3 nucleotides: TGTGCCAGCAGTTTCCCCGTGGGACAGGGGGTAGCAGATACGCAGTATTTT. The genes are TRBV28 and TRBJ2-3, with TRBD1 matching over 11 bases. Trimming at V came to 3 bases and at J to 4 bases, leaving 9 bases not matched to a gene. Germline assignment: CDR1 MDHEN and CDR2 SYDVKM. This CDR3 has 17 amino acids.

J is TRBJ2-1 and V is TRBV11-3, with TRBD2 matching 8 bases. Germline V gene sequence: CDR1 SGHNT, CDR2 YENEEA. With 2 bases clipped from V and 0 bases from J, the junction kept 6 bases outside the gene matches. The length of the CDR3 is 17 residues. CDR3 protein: CASSLSAGGNSYNEQFF. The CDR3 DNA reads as TGTGCCAGCAGCTTATCGGCGGGAGGAAACTCCTACAATGAGCAGTTCTTC.

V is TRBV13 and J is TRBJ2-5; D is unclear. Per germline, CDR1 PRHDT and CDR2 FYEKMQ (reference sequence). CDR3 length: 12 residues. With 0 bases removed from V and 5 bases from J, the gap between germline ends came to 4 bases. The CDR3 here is CASSLGPETQYF. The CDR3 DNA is TGTGCCAGCAGCTTAGGACCGGAGACCCAGTACTTC.

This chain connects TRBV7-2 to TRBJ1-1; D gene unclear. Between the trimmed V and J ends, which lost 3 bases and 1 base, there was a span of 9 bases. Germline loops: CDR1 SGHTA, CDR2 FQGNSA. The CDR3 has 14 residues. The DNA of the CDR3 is TGTGCCAGCAGCTTTGGTCCCGGGAACACTGAAGCTTTCTTT. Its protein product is CASSFGPGNTEAFF.

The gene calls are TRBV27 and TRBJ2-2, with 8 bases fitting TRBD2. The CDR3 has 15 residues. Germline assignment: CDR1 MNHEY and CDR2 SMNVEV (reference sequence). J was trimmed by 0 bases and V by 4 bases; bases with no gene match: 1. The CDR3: CASSSGGANTGELFF. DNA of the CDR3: TGTGCCAGCAGTTCCGGGGGGGCGAACACCGGGGAGCTGTTTTTT.

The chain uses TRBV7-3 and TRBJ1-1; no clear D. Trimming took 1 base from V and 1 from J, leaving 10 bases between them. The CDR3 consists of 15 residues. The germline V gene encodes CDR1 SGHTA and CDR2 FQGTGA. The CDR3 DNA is TGTGCCAGCAGCTTAAATGTAGGAGGGAACACTGAAGCTTTCTTT. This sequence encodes CASSLNVGGNTEAFF.

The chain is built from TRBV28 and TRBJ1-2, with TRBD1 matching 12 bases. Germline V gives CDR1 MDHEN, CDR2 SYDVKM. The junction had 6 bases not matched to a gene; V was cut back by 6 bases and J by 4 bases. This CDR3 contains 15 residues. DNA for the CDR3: TGTGCCAGCAGCCCAGGGACAGGGGGCAGCTATGGCTACACCTTC. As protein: CASSPGTGGSYGYTF.

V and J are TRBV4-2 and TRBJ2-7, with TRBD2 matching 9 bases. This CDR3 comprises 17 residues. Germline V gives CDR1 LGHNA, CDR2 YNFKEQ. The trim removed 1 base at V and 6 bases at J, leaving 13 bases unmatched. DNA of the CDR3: TGTGCCAGCAGCCAAGGGTTGTGGGTAGCGGGAGCGGGCGAGCAGTACTTC. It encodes CASSQGLWVAGAGEQYF.

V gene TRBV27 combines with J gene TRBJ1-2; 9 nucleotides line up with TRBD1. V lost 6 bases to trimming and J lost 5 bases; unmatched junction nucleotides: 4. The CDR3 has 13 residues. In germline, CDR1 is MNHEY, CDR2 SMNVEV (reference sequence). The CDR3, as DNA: TGTGCCAGCAGCTGGGGACAGGGATATGGCTACACCTTC. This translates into CASSWGQGYGYTF.

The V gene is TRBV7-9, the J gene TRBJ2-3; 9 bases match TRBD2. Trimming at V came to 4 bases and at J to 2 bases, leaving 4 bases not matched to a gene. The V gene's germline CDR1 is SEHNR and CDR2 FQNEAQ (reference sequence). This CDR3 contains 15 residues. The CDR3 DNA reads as TGTGCCAGCAGCTCCCGCGGGGGGGACACAGATACGCAGTATTTT. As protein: CASSSRGGDTDTQYF.

This chain's CDR3 is CATSRDRVETEAFF. In DNA, the CDR3 is TGTGCCACCAGCAGGGACAGGGTTGAAACTGAAGCTTTCTTT. The rearrangement links TRBV15 to TRBJ1-1, with 8 bases fitting TRBD1. V shed 3 bases, J shed 5 bases, and the junction held 5 bases outside the gene matches. The CDR3 has 14 residues. CDR1 LNHNV and CDR2 YYDKDF come from the germline V gene (reference sequence).

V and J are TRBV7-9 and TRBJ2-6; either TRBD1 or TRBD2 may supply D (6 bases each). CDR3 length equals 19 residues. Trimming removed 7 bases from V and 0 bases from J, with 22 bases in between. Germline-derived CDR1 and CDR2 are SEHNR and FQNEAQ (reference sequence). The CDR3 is CASNTARGQWGSGANVLTF. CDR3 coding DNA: TGTGCCAGCAATACGGCCCGGGGGCAATGGGGCTCTGGGGCCAACGTCCTGACTTTC.

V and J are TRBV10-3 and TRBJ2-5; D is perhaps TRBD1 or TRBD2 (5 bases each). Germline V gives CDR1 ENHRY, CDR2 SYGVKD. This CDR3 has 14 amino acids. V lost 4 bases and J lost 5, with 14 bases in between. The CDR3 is CAISGDRSAETQYF. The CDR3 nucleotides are TGTGCCATCAGTGGGGACCGTAGTGCGGAGACCCAGTACTTC.

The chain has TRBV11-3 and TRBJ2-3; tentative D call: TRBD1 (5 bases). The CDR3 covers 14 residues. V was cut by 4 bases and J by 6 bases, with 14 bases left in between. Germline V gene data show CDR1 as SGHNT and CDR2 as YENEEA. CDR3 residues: CASSSNQGLDTQYF. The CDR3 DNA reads TGTGCCAGCAGCTCCAATCAGGGTTTGGATACGCAGTATTTT.

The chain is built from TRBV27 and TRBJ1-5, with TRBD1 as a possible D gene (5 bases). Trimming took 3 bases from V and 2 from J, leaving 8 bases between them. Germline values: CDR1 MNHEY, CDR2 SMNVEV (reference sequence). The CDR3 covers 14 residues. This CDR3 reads CASSFSGRNQPQHF. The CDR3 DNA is TGTGCCAGCAGTTTCTCAGGGCGCAATCAGCCCCAGCATTTT.

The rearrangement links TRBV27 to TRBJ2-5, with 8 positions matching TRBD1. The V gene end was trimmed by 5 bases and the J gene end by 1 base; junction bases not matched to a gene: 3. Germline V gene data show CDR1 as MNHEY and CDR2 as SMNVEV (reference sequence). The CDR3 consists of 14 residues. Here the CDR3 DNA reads TGTGCCAGCAGTCACACAGGGGGCCAAGAGACCCAGTACTTC. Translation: CASSHTGGQETQYF.

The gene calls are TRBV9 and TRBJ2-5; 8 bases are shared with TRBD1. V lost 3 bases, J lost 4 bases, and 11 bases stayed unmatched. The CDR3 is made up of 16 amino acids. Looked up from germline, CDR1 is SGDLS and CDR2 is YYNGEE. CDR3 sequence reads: CASSAGSGGATETQYF. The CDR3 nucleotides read TGTGCCAGCAGCGCCGGGTCAGGGGGCGCGACAGAGACCCAGTACTTC.

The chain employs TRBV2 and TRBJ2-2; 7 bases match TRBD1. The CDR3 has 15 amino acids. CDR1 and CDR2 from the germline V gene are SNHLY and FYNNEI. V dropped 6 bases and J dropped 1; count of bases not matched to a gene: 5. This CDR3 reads CASRPGTVNTGELFF. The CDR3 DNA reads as TGTGCCAGCAGACCCGGGACAGTGAACACCGGGGAGCTGTTTTTT.

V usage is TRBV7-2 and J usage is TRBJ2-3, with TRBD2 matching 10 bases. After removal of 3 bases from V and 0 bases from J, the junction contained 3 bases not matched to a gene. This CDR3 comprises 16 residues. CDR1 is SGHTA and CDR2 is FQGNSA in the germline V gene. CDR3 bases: TGTGCCAGCAGCTTCCTAGCGGGGGCTAGCACAGATACGCAGTATTTT. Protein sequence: CASSFLAGASTDTQYF.

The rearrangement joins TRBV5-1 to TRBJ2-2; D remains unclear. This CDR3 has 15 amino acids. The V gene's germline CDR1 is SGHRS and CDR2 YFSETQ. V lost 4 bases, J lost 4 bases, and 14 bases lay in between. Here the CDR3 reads CASSVDRPTTGELFF. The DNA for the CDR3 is TGCGCCAGCAGCGTCGACCGTCCCACCACCGGGGAGCTGTTTTTT.

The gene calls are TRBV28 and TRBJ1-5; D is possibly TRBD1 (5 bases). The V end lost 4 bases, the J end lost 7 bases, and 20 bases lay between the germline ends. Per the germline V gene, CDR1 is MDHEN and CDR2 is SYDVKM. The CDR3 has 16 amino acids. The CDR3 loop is CASSSHQGRVRQPQHF. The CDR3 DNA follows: TGTGCCAGCAGTTCGCACCAGGGCCGGGTTCGGCAGCCCCAGCATTTT.

CDR3 in amino acids: CASSWDSLYQETQYF. CDR3 DNA sequence: TGTGCCAGCAGCTGGGACAGCTTGTACCAAGAGACCCAGTACTTC. V is TRBV5-5 and J is TRBJ2-5; 7 bases fit TRBD1. The CDR3 covers 15 residues. CDR1 and CDR2 (germline): SGHKS, YYEKEE (reference sequence). Trimming took 3 bases from V and 0 from J; bases not matched to a gene: 5.

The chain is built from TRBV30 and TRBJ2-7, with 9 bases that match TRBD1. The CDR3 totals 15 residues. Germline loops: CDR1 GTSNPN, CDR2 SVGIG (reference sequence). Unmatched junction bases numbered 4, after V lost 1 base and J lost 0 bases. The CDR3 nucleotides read TGTGCCTGGAGTGCCCGGGACAGGGACTCCTACGAGCAGTACTTC. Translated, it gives CAWSARDRDSYEQYF.

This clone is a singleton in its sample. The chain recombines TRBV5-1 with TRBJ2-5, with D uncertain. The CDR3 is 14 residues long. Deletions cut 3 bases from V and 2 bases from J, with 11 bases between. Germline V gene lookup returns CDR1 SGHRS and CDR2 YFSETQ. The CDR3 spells CASSSPGRQETQYF. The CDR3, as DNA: TGCGCCAGCAGCTCGCCGGGCAGACAAGAGACCCAGTACTTC.

CDR3 residues: CASSESVTDNYGYTF. CDR3 coding DNA: TGCGCCAGCAGTGAGTCTGTAACAGATAACTATGGCTACACCTTC. J is TRBJ1-2 and V is TRBV10-2; D gene uncertain. CDR3 length: 15 amino acids. Trimming pared 0 bases from V and 1 base from J, leaving 9 bases between. Germline assignment: CDR1 WSHSY and CDR2 SAAADI.

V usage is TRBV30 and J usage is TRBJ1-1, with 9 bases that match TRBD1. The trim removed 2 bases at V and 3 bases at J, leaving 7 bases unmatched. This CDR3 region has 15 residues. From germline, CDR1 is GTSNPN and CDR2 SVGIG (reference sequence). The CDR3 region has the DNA TGTGCCTGGAGTCGTCCCGGGACAGGGTACACTGAAGCTTTCTTT. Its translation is CAWSRPGTGYTEAFF.

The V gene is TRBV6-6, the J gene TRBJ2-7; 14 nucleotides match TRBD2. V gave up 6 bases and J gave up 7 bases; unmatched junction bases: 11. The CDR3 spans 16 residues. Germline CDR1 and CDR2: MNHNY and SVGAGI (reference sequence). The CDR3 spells CASRWTSGGSGSEQYF. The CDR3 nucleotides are TGTGCCAGCAGATGGACTAGCGGGGGGTCCGGGAGTGAGCAGTACTTC.

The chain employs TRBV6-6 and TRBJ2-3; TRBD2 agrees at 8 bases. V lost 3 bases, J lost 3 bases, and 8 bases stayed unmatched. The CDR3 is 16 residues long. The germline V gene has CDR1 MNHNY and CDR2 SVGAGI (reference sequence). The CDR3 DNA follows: TGTGCCAGCAGTTATTATCGCGGGAGGCCGACAGATACGCAGTATTTT. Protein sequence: CASSYYRGRPTDTQYF.

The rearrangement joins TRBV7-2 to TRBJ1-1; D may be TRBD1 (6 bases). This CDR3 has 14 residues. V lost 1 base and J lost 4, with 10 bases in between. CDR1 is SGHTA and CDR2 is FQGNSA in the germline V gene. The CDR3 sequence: CASSLVGGPTEAFF. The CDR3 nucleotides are TGTGCCAGCAGCTTAGTAGGGGGGCCCACTGAAGCTTTCTTT.